This T cell receptor beta chain is drawn from a study of T cells in Graves' hyperthyroidism and ophthalmopathy. Points on this clonotype: A much larger clonotype is one base distant, so this may be a read error.

PBMCs stemmed from around 9.3 ml fresh peripheral blood. Germline CDR1 is MNHGY and CDR2 is SVAAGI. This CDR3 region has 13 residues. From RNA transcripts, TCR beta CDR3 regions were amplified. The primer set for the first-round RT-PCR of the TCR CDR3 was HTBI. TCRdb independently ran MiXCR on the multiplex PCR reads; one entry per CDR3 protein. The sample includes over 450,000 distinct CDR3 sequences, roughly 18% of them seen just once. V gene TRBV6-9 combines with J gene TRBJ2-3; D is undetermined. The receptor was derived from a woman aged 18-35 years with Graves' ophthalmopathy. The specimen was blood. In DNA form, the CDR3 reads TGTGCCAGCAGTTTCATGGGCACAAATACGCAGTATTTT. It is translated as CASSFMGTNTQYF.